This TCR beta chain stems from a study of CD8 T cells in Susac syndrome. V was shortened by 4 bases and J by 0 bases, with 9 bases between the two germline ends. The germline gives CDR1 GTSNPN, CDR2 SVGIG (reference sequence). CDR3 size: 13 residues. The authors reverse transcribed 0.5 to 1 ug RNA with random hexamers. Each CDR3 protein is one row after TCRdb ran MiXCR on the immunoSEQ multiplex PCR reads. The sample has roughly 120,000 distinct CDR3 sequences, approximately 94% seen once. This chain joins TRBV30 and TRBJ1-1; unclear D gene. Source material: CD4+ T cells from PBMCs. The clonotype was recovered from a human donor with multiple sclerosis. Here the CDR3 reads CAWTRGVNTEAFF. As DNA, the CDR3 is TGTGCCTGGACACGGGGAGTGAACACTGAAGCTTTCTTT.